There are many counts of the clone carrying this T cell receptor beta chain. CDR3 length: 13 amino acids. The V and J ends lost 7 bases and 0 bases respectively, with 9 bases between them. Germline V lookup: CDR1 SNHLY, CDR2 FYNNEI. cDNA reverse transcribed from extracted RNA served as the sequencing template. TCRdb keeps only in-frame clones here, not all; method: immunoSEQ multiplex PCR. The top ten clones hold approximately 1.2% of a sample with 200,000 to 250,000 clones, around 67% of them seen once. The data stem from a study of CD8+ T cells in alopecia areata. This clonotype originated in a human donor with alopecia areata. The rearrangement uses TRBV2 and TRBJ1-2, with D unclear. This material consisted of CD4+ T cells sorted from blood, taken at week 0. Written as DNA, the CDR3 is TGTGCCAGCATCCTCCTAGCTAACTATGGCTACACCTTC. It specifies CASILLANYGYTF.